This T cell receptor beta chain is from a study of memory CD8 T cells in hepatitis C reinfection. Background on the study: HCV reinfection meant a positive HCV RNA test after two negative tests at least 60 days apart.

Time point of the sample: late/post reinfection, 12 to 24 weeks after detection. TCR sequencing was done directly ex vivo on sorted cells, without expansion in vitro. Donors were people who inject drugs in the Montreal HEPCO cohort. Control naive CD8 T cells came from a couple of donors at all three reinfection time points. Produced via immunoSEQ multiplex PCR; TCRdb's table is partial and in-frame only. The sample yields about 50,000 clones, approximately 92% seen once. Sequencing was done on a sample of naive CD8+ T cells sorted from blood. The clonotype was recovered from a man aged 18 to 29 with hepatitis C virus infection.

The CDR3 sequence is CASGLLPSGGGIKETQYF. The CDR3 region has the DNA TGTGCTAGTGGTTTACTCCCATCTGGGGGGGGCATAAAAGAGACCCAGTACTTC. The V call is TRBV12-5, the J call TRBJ2-5; TRBD2 might be the D (7 bases). V lost 3 bases, J lost 3 bases, and 23 bases lay in between. Germline lookup yields CDR1 LGHNT and CDR2 FRNRAP. CDR3 length: 18 residues.